Included here is one TCR beta chain sequence, with context. It lacks a known antigen. Within one base of it there is no much larger clone, and no base qualities were kept. The data belong to a study of blood T cell repertoires in COVID-19 (TCRdb year 2020). Background for the entire study: Collaborator samples came from the United States, Italy and Spain and covered acute and convalescent phases of COVID-19. The samples were drawn from the first 160 participants of the ongoing ImmuneRACE study and from under 1,500 subjects provided by 6 global collaborators. Subjects who had been exposed to COVID-19, were actively infected with it, or had recovered from it provided the deeply sampled blood TCRbeta repertoires that made up the dataset. HLA class I and class II types, where available, came from metadata supplied by the sample provider rather than from assay-based typing. Sample metadata almost always included a de-identified subject ID, COVID-19 status, age in years and sex. The material from the prospective study consisted of cDNA or gDNA derived from T cells, B-cell-depleted T cells, or PBMCs. The repertoires were released in a freely available public database intended as a resource for research on the immune response to SARS-CoV-2. What the study reported, not specific to this receptor: How much clinical and demographic metadata was included differed by source and by participant, and the metadata was provided uncurated.

Compared with germline, V lacks 2 bases and J lacks 7 bases; bases without a gene match: 7. Taken from cysteine to phenylalanine, the CDR3 has 15 residues. Solely the CDR3 DNA is kept, with 45 bases framed from the first base. According to the germline V gene, CDR1 reads MNHNS and CDR2 reads SASEGT. Enrolling through a virtual design, the prospective study's participants ranged in age from roughly 18 to 89 years and lived across 20 to 30 United States geographic areas. In the prospective study, cohorts were assigned on the basis of participant-reported clinical history obtained from a screening survey and a study questionnaire. In the prospective study, mobile phlebotomists collected whole blood, serum and a nasopharyngeal or oropharyngeal swab from each participant. Prospective study participants could optionally give additional blood draws and questionnaires over an approximately 2-month period. Prospective study blood samples were shipped either frozen or at room temperature before DNA extraction.

The immunoSEQ Assay, a bias-controlled multiplex PCR, was used to amplify TCRbeta CDR3 regions from genomic DNA. As for how the authors treated the data: Nucleated cell counts per sample were estimated from amplification of reference gene primers within the assay. To quantify the absolute abundance of each unique TCRbeta CDR3 rearrangement, sequence reads were collapsed and filtered. For each sample, productive Simpson clonality was calculated as the square root of Simpson's diversity index across productive rearrangements. The immuneACCESS repertoire file appears here via TCRdb, limited to in-frame rearrangements. These files lack a portion of the clones; in checked studies, under half of the deficit traces to unresolved V genes, and the cause of the others is not known. V, J and clone size derive from that table, while D and trimming were established from the DNA sequence. Here the sample has hundreds of thousands of clones; around 90% occur a single time. The ten largest clones take up about 14% of the sample.

The chain links TRBV6-1 with TRBJ2-1, and 8 junctional nucleotides match TRBD2. The TCR sequence derives from a woman aged 45 to 65 with acute COVID-19. The sample consisted of PBMCs or T cells enriched from blood (not recorded which). DNA sequence: TGTGCCAGCAGTGAAATGGTAGCGGGGCCAAATGAGCAGTTCTTC. Translated, this is CASSEMVAGPNEQFF.